The 30 T cell receptor beta chains below all came from one sample that was sequenced in a study of CD8 T cells in ankylosing spondylitis. Via MiXCR, TCRdb re-called the 5' RACE reads, giving one row per CDR3 protein. The profile covers 150,000 to 200,000 distinct CDR3 sequences, with over 10% appearing a single time and approximately 11% taken by the ten largest. Sequencing was done on a sample of blood, either unsorted or a sorted T cell fraction (not recorded which). Every receptor here comes from a female donor with ankylosing spondylitis or in good health (not recorded which).

In its sample, this clonotype was seen many times. The V call is TRBV29-1, the J call TRBJ2-5; D is possibly TRBD1 (6 bases). Germline V gene lookup returns CDR1 SQVTM and CDR2 ANQGSEA. The CDR3 spans 14 residues. The ends were cut back, 4 bases at V and 10 bases at J, with 22 bases in the middle. This CDR3 reads CSVVTDSGGTNQYF. In nucleotides, the CDR3 is TGCAGCGTTGTTACGGACAGCGGTGGCACAAACCAGTACTTC. The full variable domain, its missing parts supplied by reference TRBV29-1 and TRBJ2-5, is SAVISQKPSRDICQRGTSLTIQCQVDSQVTMMFWYRQQPGQSLTLIATANQGSEATYESGFVIDKFPISRPNLTFSTLTVSNMSPEDSSIYLCSVVTDSGGTNQYFGPGTRLLVL.

Many counts were recorded for this clonotype. V is TRBV4-2 and J is TRBJ1-2; a weak D match, TRBD1 (6 bases). Trimming removed 7 bases from V and 8 bases from J, with 17 bases in between. The CDR3 is 13 amino acids. Germline V gives CDR1 LGHNA, CDR2 YNFKEQ. The CDR3 loop reads CASMGGQSKGYTF. The CDR3 nucleotides read TGTGCCAGCATGGGGGGGCAATCGAAGGGCTACACCTTC.

This clonotype has a count of ten or more. This chain uses TRBV20-1 with TRBJ2-3; D not resolved. Germline loops: CDR1 DFQATT, CDR2 SNEGSKA (reference sequence). V lost 3 bases and J 3 bases, leaving 13 bases between the germline ends. The CDR3 spans 14 residues. CDR3 region: CSARKDALTDTQYF. The CDR3 DNA reads as TGCAGTGCTAGGAAGGATGCGCTGACAGATACGCAGTATTTT.

This clonotype appeared many times. V gene TRBV5-1 combines with J gene TRBJ2-3; a possible D gene is TRBD2 (5 bases). The V and J ends lost 5 bases and 0 bases respectively, with 7 bases between them. The V gene's germline CDR1 is SGHRS and CDR2 YFSETQ. The CDR3 runs to 13 residues. CDR3 protein: CASSEGSTDTQYF. The CDR3 coding sequence is TGCGCCAGCAGTGAGGGTAGCACAGATACGCAGTATTTT.

This clonotype was seen at least ten times. The chain combines TRBV3-1 with TRBJ1-5; unclear D gene. With 1 base removed from V and 6 bases from J, the gap between germline ends came to 4 bases. The CDR3 contains 12 residues. Germline V gene lookup returns CDR1 LGHDT and CDR2 YNNKEL (reference sequence). The CDR3 region is CASSQGGQPQHF. In nucleotides, the CDR3 is TGTGCCAGCAGCCAAGGCGGTCAGCCCCAGCATTTT.

The chain recombines TRBV11-2 with TRBJ2-3, with D possibly TRBD1 on 6 matching bases. CDR3 size: 20 residues. Trimming removed 2 bases at V and 4 bases at J, with 28 bases between. Germline-derived CDR1 and CDR2 are SGHAT and FQNNGV. This CDR3 reads CASSLHGGDSHSSFADTQYF. The CDR3 DNA is TGTGCCAGCAGCTTACATGGGGGCGACAGCCACTCTTCTTTCGCAGATACGCAGTATTTT.

This clonotype has at least ten counts. The V and J genes are TRBV7-2 and TRBJ1-3; TRBD1 matches 9 bases. CDR1 is SGHTA and CDR2 is FQGNSA in the germline V gene. The CDR3 is made up of 16 amino acids. Trimming removed 1 base from V and 6 bases from J; junction bases left unmatched: 7. The CDR3 loop is CASSLVSGQGLNTIYF. Here the CDR3 DNA reads TGTGCCAGCAGCTTAGTCTCCGGACAGGGGTTAAACACCATATATTTT.

Ten or more counts support this clonotype. CDR3 sequence (DNA): TGCAGTGCCCCGACAGGGGGCGGTGAAAAACTGTTTTTT. It is translated as CSAPTGGGEKLFF. The rearrangement uses TRBV20-1 and TRBJ1-4, with 10 bases identical to TRBD1. The germline CDR1 and CDR2 sequences are DFQATT and SNEGSKA (reference sequence). The CDR3 is 13 residues long. V was pared by 6 bases and J by 7 bases, with 5 bases of the junction left unmatched.

This clonotype was counted many times. The rearrangement links TRBV7-8 to TRBJ1-1, with TRBD1 as a possible D gene (5 bases). This CDR3 contains 16 residues. V dropped 5 bases and J dropped 3 bases, with 19 bases sitting between them. The V gene's germline CDR1 is SGHVS and CDR2 FQNEAQ. The CDR3 spells CASSPLIEKGDTEAFF. DNA for the CDR3: TGTGCCAGCAGCCCCTTAATCGAGAAAGGGGACACTGAAGCTTTCTTT.

The table lists this clonotype with many counts. The CDR3 DNA reads as TGTGCCAGCAGGACTCCGGGACCGCAAAGCGAGCAGTACTTC. It yields the protein CASRTPGPQSEQYF. This sequence joins TRBV28 and TRBJ2-7, with D tentatively TRBD1 or TRBD2 (5 bases each). Germline loops: CDR1 MDHEN, CDR2 SYDVKM. The length of the CDR3 is 14 residues. V lost 6 bases and J 6 bases, leaving 18 bases between the germline ends.

The sample holds many counts of this clonotype. The gene calls are TRBV28 and TRBJ2-1; 9 nucleotides align to TRBD1. The ends lost 4 bases at V and 5 bases at J; junction bases unmatched: 9. This CDR3 spans 16 amino acids. Germline assignment: CDR1 MDHEN and CDR2 SYDVKM. The CDR3 nucleotides are TGTGCCAGCAGTTCGCACCGACAGGGGGGCAACAATGAGCAGTTCTTC. It encodes CASSSHRQGGNNEQFF. The variable domain in full, with the rest retrieved from reference TRBV28 and TRBJ2-1, is DVKVTQSSRYLVKRTGEKVFLECVQDMDHENMFWYRQDPGLGLRLIYFSYDVKMKEKGDIPEGYSVSREKKERFSLILESASTNQTSMYLCASSSHRQGGNNEQFFGPGTRLTVL.

This clonotype was observed a handful of times. This chain joins TRBV6-5 and TRBJ1-1, with TRBD1 as a possible D gene (5 bases). Trimming shortened V by 6 bases and J by 11 bases, and 13 bases separated the two germline ends. In germline, CDR1 is MNHEY, CDR2 SVGAGI. CDR3 length: 11 residues. The CDR3 DNA reads TGTGCCAGCAGCTCCAGGGTAGGGGCTTTCTTT. Amino acid sequence: CASSSRVGAFF.

This clonotype came up many times. The V and J genes are TRBV28 and TRBJ1-2; a possible D gene is TRBD1 (5 bases). The CDR3 loop spans 14 amino acids. V was shortened by 5 bases and J by 1 base, with 11 bases between the two germline ends. Germline CDR1 and CDR2: MDHEN and SYDVKM. CDR3 nucleotide sequence: TGTGCCAGCAGTCCGGGGCCCGATAACTATGGCTACACCTTC. This sequence encodes CASSPGPDNYGYTF.

This clonotype was found a few times. The chain uses TRBV6-1 and TRBJ2-3, with D maybe TRBD1 (6 bases). The CDR3 loop spans 19 amino acids. V was trimmed by 4 bases and J by 2 bases, leaving 25 bases between them. Germline values: CDR1 MNHNS, CDR2 SASEGT. The CDR3: CASSATGSYARAFTDTQYF. The CDR3 DNA follows: TGTGCCAGCAGTGCGACAGGATCCTACGCGCGGGCCTTCACAGATACGCAGTATTTT.

The sample holds many counts of this clonotype. The V gene is TRBV12-3 or TRBV12-4, the J gene TRBJ1-4; D ambiguous. The V end was cut by 2 bases, the J end by 8 bases, with 9 bases between. This CDR3 is built from 13 residues. CDR3 sequence (DNA): TGTGCCAGCAGTTTACAGATCAAGGAAAAACTGTTTTTT. Its translation is CASSLQIKEKLFF.

This clonotype appeared many times. V gene TRBV27 combines with J gene TRBJ2-1; D perhaps matches TRBD2 (6 bases). This CDR3 comprises 17 residues. CDR1 MNHEY and CDR2 SMNVEV come from the germline V gene (reference sequence). V dropped 6 bases and J dropped 0 bases, with 18 bases sitting between them. The CDR3 loop is CASSRLTSQLSYNEQFF. CDR3 in DNA: TGTGCCAGCAGCCGACTAACTAGCCAGCTCTCCTACAATGAGCAGTTCTTC.

This clonotype was picked up many times. V is TRBV7-2 and J is TRBJ2-2; 7 bases agree with TRBD1. Trimming removed 4 bases from V and 6 bases from J; junction bases left unmatched: 14. Germline V gives CDR1 SGHTA, CDR2 FQGNSA. This CDR3 contains 17 residues. The CDR3 reads CASSSRGQGVRSGELFF. CDR3 sequence (DNA): TGTGCCAGCAGCTCCCGAGGGCAGGGGGTCAGGTCCGGGGAGCTGTTTTTT.

Concerning this clonotype itself: An end of the junction does not agree with germline; a read error may underlie this. This chain links TRBV12-3 or TRBV12-4 with TRBJ2-5; D is perhaps TRBD1 or TRBD2 (5 bases each). The CDR3 runs 14 residues. The CDR3 loop reads CASSRGLGQETQCF. The CDR3 DNA follows: TGTGCCAGCAGTCGAGGACTGGGGCAAGAGACCCAGTGCTTC.

This clonotype has at least ten counts. The V call is TRBV9, the J call TRBJ2-3; D is perhaps TRBD1 (6 bases). The V end lost 4 bases, the J end lost 4 bases, and 10 bases lay between the germline ends. Germline-derived CDR1 and CDR2 are SGDLS and YYNGEE. CDR3 length equals 13 residues. This CDR3 is CASSSSGADTQYF. In nucleotides, the CDR3 is TGTGCCAGCAGCTCCTCAGGGGCAGATACGCAGTATTTT.

The gene calls are TRBV20-1 and TRBJ2-2, with D possibly being TRBD2 (6 bases). The CDR3 extends over 15 amino acids. Per the germline V gene, CDR1 is DFQATT and CDR2 is SNEGSKA (reference sequence). Trimming stripped 2 bases from V and 3 bases from J, with 13 bases between. CDR3 region: CSARPREFDTGELFF. CDR3 DNA: TGCAGTGCTAGACCCCGGGAGTTCGACACCGGGGAGCTGTTTTTT.

A note on this clonotype: Given a much more abundant clone one base away, this may be a read error. This chain's CDR3 is CASSLASGVGTEAFF. CDR3 coding DNA: TGTGCCAGCAGCTTAGCGTCGGGGGTCGGCACTGAAGCTTTCTTT. The chain joins TRBV7-2 to TRBJ1-1, with D perhaps matching TRBD1 (5 bases). CDR1 and CDR2 (germline): SGHTA, FQGNSA. Trimming left V 0 bases short and J 4 bases short, with 12 bases between. This CDR3 comprises 15 residues.

This clonotype came up many times. The chain couples TRBV7-9 to TRBJ2-7; 7 bases map to TRBD2. This CDR3 has 13 residues. CDR1 is SEHNR, CDR2 FQNEAQ, per germline (reference sequence). The J segment lost 5 bases and the V segment lost 7 bases, leaving 8 bases of the junction unmatched. The CDR3 nucleotides read TGTGCCAGCAATGCGGGGGTATTTAACGAGCAGTACTTC. The encoded protein is CASNAGVFNEQYF. The full variable domain, in which reference TRBV7-9 and TRBJ2-7 provide the parts outside the CDR3, is DTGVSQNPRHKITKRGQNVTFRCDPISEHNRLYWYRQTLGQGPEFLTYFQNEAQLEKSRLLSDRFSAERPKGSFSTLEIQRTEQGDSAMYLCASNAGVFNEQYFGPGTRLTVT.

This clonotype was recorded many times. This sequence joins TRBV4-1 and TRBJ2-3; 12 bases align to TRBD1. The V gene end was trimmed by 3 bases and the J gene end by 3 bases; junction bases not matched to a gene: 7. Germline assignment: CDR1 MGHRA and CDR2 YSYEKL. CDR3 size: 17 residues. CDR3 DNA sequence: TGCGCCAGCAGCCAGGGTCGGGACAGGGGGCGGACAGATACGCAGTATTTT. Its protein is CASSQGRDRGRTDTQYF.

The chain joins TRBV6-1 to TRBJ2-5; no clear D gene. CDR3 length: 13 residues. V was cut by 5 bases and J by 6 bases, with 13 bases left in between. Germline V gives CDR1 MNHNS, CDR2 SASEGT. Here the CDR3 reads CASSRPAEKTQYF. The DNA for the CDR3 is TGTGCCAGCAGTCGCCCAGCTGAAAAGACCCAGTACTTC.

Regarding this clonotype: Since a much larger clone is just one base distant, this may be a read error. The genes are TRBV28 and TRBJ1-2; D gene unclear. The germline V gene encodes CDR1 MDHEN and CDR2 SYDVKM. This CDR3 spans 13 amino acids. CDR3 protein: CASSLGEVFGNTF. CDR3 nucleotides: TGTGCCAGCAGTTTAGGCGAGGTTTTTGGCAACACCTTC.

This clonotype has a count of ten or more. This chain links TRBV10-3 with TRBJ2-2, with D perhaps being TRBD1 or TRBD2 (6 bases each). The ends were cut back, 2 bases at V and 2 bases at J, with 15 bases in the middle. The V gene's germline CDR1 is ENHRY and CDR2 SYGVKD. The CDR3 runs to 17 residues. CDR3 loop: CAISEREPGANTGELFF. CDR3 DNA: TGTGCCATCAGTGAGCGGGAGCCAGGGGCAAACACCGGGGAGCTGTTTTTT.

This clonotype was detected many times. CDR3 protein: CASSLSGQGPYGYTF. DNA for the CDR3: TGTGCCAGCAGTTTATCTGGACAGGGACCCTATGGCTACACCTTC. The genes are TRBV27 and TRBJ1-2; TRBD1 matches at 8 bases. The trim removed 0 bases at V and 4 bases at J, leaving 4 bases unmatched. Germline CDR1 is MNHEY and CDR2 is SMNVEV (reference sequence). The CDR3 loop spans 15 amino acids.

This clonotype occurred many times. V gene TRBV7-9 combines with J gene TRBJ2-7; D is undetermined. The CDR3 contains 11 residues. V lost 4 bases and J lost 9, with 10 bases in between. Germline V gene lookup returns CDR1 SEHNR and CDR2 FQNEAQ (reference sequence). The CDR3: CASSYVGRQYF. CDR3 bases: TGTGCCAGCAGCTACGTAGGTAGGCAGTACTTC.

The CDR3 DNA reads as TGTGCCAGCAGCCGGACATCCTCCTACGAGCAGTACTTC. Amino acid sequence: CASSRTSSYEQYF. This chain links TRBV11-3 with TRBJ2-7, with D maybe TRBD1 (5 bases). CDR3 length equals 13 residues. V dropped 5 bases and J dropped 0 bases, with 8 bases sitting between them. Germline V CDR1 and CDR2: SGHNT, YENEEA.

This clonotype was observed a few times. The chain combines TRBV11-2 with TRBJ2-7; D uncertain. CDR3 length: 11 residues. Germline CDR1 is SGHAT and CDR2 is FQNNGV. The V and J ends lost 5 bases and 6 bases respectively, with 8 bases between them. CDR3 sequence (DNA): TGTGCCAGCAGCACCGGGTTCGAGCAGTACTTC. Its translation is CASSTGFEQYF.